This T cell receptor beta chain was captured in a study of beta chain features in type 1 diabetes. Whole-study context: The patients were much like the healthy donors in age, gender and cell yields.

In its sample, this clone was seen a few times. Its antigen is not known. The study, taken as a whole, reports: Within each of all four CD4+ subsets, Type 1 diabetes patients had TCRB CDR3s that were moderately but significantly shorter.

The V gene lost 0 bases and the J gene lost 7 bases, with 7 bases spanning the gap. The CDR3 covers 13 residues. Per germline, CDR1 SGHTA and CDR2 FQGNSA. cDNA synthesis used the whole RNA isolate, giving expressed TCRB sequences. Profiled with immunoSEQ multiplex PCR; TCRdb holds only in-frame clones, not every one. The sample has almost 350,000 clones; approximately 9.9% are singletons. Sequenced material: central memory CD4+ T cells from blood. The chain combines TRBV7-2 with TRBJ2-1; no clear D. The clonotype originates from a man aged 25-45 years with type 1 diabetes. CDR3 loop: CASSLAVLNEQFF. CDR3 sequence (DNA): TGTGCCAGCAGCTTAGCGGTTTTAAATGAGCAGTTCTTC. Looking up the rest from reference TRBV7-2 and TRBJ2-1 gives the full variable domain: GAGVSQSPSNKVTEKGKDVELRCDPISGHTALYWYRQSLGQGLEFLIYFQGNSAPDKSGLPSDRFSAERTGGSVSTLTIQRTQQEDSAVYLCASSLAVLNEQFFGPGTRLTVL.